Detailed here is one TCR delta chain. It is likely a read error: a sequence one base away is far more abundant. This same CDR3 is encoded by further DNA sequences in the sample. TCRdb processed the reads again with the CATT caller. The table records about 3,400 delta-chain clones, 0.25% to 0.3% of them present only once. This sample stems from a study of gamma-delta chains in newborns, infants, children. The receptor comes from a child who was a newborn, infant or young child, either healthy, febrile or measles-vaccinated (not recorded which). The specimen was blood.

DNA of the CDR3: TGTGCTCTCGGGGAAGGGTCCTACGGGTACTGGGGAGTCAGCTCCTGGGACACCCGACAGATGTTTTTC. Protein product: CALGEGSYGYWGVSSWDTRQMFF. The chain carries TRDV1 and TRDJ3; maybe TRDD3 (7 bases). The CDR3 loop spans 23 amino acids. Germline CDR1 and CDR2: TSWWSYY and QGS.